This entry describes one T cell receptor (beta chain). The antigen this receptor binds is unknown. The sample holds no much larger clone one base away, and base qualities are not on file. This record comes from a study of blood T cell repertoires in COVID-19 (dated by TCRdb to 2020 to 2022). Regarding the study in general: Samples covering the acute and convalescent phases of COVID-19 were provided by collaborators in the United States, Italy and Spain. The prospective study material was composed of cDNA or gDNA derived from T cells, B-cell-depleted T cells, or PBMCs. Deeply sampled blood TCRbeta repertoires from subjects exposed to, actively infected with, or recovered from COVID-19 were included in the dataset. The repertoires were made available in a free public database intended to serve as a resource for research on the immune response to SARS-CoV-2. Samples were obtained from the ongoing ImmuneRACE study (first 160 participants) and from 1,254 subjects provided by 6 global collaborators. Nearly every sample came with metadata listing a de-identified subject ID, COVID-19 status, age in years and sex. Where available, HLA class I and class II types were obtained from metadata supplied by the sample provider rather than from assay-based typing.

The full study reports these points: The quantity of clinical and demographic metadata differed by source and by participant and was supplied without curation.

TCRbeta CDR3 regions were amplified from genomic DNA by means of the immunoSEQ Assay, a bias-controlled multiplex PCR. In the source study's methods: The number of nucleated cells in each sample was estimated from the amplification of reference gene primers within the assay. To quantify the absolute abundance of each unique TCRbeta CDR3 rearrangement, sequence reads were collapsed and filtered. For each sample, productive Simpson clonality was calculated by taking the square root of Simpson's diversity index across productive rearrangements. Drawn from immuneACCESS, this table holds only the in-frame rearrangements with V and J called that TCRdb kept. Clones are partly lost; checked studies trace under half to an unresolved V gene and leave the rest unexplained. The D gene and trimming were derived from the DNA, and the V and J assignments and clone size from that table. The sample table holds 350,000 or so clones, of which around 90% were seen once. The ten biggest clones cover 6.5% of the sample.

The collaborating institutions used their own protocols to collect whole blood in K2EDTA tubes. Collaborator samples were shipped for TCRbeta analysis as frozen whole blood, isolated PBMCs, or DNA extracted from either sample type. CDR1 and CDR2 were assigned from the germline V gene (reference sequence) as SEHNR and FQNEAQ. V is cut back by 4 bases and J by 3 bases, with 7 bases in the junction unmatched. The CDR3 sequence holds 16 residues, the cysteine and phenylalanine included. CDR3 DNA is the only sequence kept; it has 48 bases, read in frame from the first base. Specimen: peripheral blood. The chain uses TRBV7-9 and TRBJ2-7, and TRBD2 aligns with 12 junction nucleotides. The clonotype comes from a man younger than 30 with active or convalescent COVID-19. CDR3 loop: CASSSRTSGTIYEQYF. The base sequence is TGTGCCAGCAGCTCTCGGACTAGCGGGACAATCTACGAGCAGTACTTC.